The 18 T cell receptor beta chains reported below all come from one sample, sequenced in a study of STAT5B mutations in CD4+ large granular lymphocyte leukemia. Using immunoSEQ multiplex PCR, the repertoire was profiled, and TCRdb retains in-frame clones only, with some absent. Here the sample spans roughly 34,000 clones, approximately 82% being singletons. Specimen: CD4+ T cells from blood buffy coats. The source of these receptors is a human donor in good health.

V gene TRBV7-9 combines with J gene TRBJ1-6, with 7 bases aligning to TRBD1. Trimming took 6 bases from V and 6 from J; bases not matched to a gene: 8. CDR3 length: 15 residues. CDR1 and CDR2 from the germline V gene are SEHNR and FQNEAQ (reference sequence). Here the CDR3 reads CASSYQGVANSPLHF. DNA of the CDR3: TGTGCCAGCAGTTACCAGGGGGTGGCTAATTCACCCCTCCACTTT.

The rearrangement joins TRBV5-4 to TRBJ2-1; D is unresolved. V shed 4 bases and J shed 3 bases, with 11 bases lying between them. CDR1 is SGHNT, CDR2 YYREEE, per germline (reference sequence). The length of the CDR3 is 14 residues. The CDR3 reads CASSPGSNYNEQFF. The CDR3 region has the DNA TGTGCCAGCAGCCCTGGCTCGAACTACAATGAGCAGTTCTTC.

This sequence joins TRBV7-2 and TRBJ2-7; no reliable D call. CDR1 is SGHTA and CDR2 is FQGNSA in the germline V gene. This CDR3 has 12 residues. Trimming left V 4 bases short and J 3 bases short, with 7 bases between. Here the CDR3 reads CASSYGDYEQYF. In DNA form, the CDR3 reads TGTGCCAGCAGCTACGGAGACTACGAGCAGTACTTC. The full variable domain, with the rest looked up from reference TRBV7-2 and TRBJ2-7, is GAGVSQSPSNKVTEKGKDVELRCDPISGHTALYWYRQSLGQGLEFLIYFQGNSAPDKSGLPSDRFSAERTGGSVSTLTIQRTQQEDSAVYLCASSYGDYEQYFGPGTRLTVT.

This clone was detected a few times. This chain uses TRBV2 with TRBJ1-2, with 7 bases fitting TRBD1. The CDR3 runs 12 residues. Per the germline V gene, CDR1 is SNHLY and CDR2 is FYNNEI. V dropped 7 bases and J dropped 8; count of bases not matched to a gene: 7. The CDR3 protein is CASKNRGRGYTF. CDR3 nucleotides: TGTGCCAGCAAGAACAGGGGCCGGGGCTACACCTTC.

The chain links TRBV2 to TRBJ2-7, with D hard to call. The CDR3 covers 12 residues. The V end was cut by 0 bases, the J end by 5 bases, with 5 bases between. Germline CDR1 SNHLY, CDR2 FYNNEI. CDR3 loop: CASSEAENEQYF. The CDR3 DNA follows: TGTGCCAGCAGTGAAGCGGAGAACGAGCAGTACTTC.

This chain joins TRBV6-6 and TRBJ1-1; 10 bases align to TRBD1. The CDR3 length is 15 residues. Looked up from germline, CDR1 is MNHNY and CDR2 is SVGAGI (reference sequence). Germline trimming cut 2 bases from V and 4 bases from J; bases unmatched to any gene: 4. The CDR3 DNA is TGTGCCAGCAGTTACATGACAGGGGGCATCACTGAAGCTTTCTTT. The encoded protein is CASSYMTGGITEAFF.

The chain employs TRBV10-3 and TRBJ2-7, with 11 bases aligning to TRBD1. The V and J ends lost 4 bases and 3 bases, in that order; junction bases with no gene match: 5. CDR1 is ENHRY and CDR2 is SYGVKD in the germline V gene. The CDR3 runs to 15 residues. CDR3 bases: TGTGCCATCAGTGGGGGACAGGGGGGACTCTACGAGCAGTACTTC. This encodes CAISGGQGGLYEQYF.

The chain joins TRBV5-1 to TRBJ2-1, with 13 bases identical to TRBD2. The CDR3 sequence is 15 residues long. Germline values: CDR1 SGHRS, CDR2 YFSETQ. V shed 3 bases, J shed 8 bases, and the junction held 5 bases outside the gene matches. In DNA form, the CDR3 reads TGCGCCAGCAGCTCGGGACTAGCGGGATCCTATGAGCAGTTCTTC. Translated, it gives CASSSGLAGSYEQFF. Using reference TRBV5-1 and TRBJ2-1 for the parts outside the CDR3, the full variable domain is KAGVTQTPRYLIKTRGQQVTLSCSPISGHRSVSWYQQTPGQGLQFLFEYFSETQRNKGNFPGRFSGRQFSNSRSEMNVSTLELGDSALYLCASSSGLAGSYEQFFGPGTRLTVL.

V and J are TRBV7-9 and TRBJ2-3; 11 nucleotides line up with TRBD1. Losses at the gene ends were 5 bases for V and 3 bases for J; bases not matched to a gene: 4. Germline loops: CDR1 SEHNR, CDR2 FQNEAQ (reference sequence). The CDR3 covers 15 residues. The CDR3 DNA sequence: TGTGCCAGCAGCGCGGACAGGGGGCTAACAGATACGCAGTATTTT. It codes for CASSADRGLTDTQYF.

This clone has only one observation. The chain employs TRBV2 and TRBJ2-2; D gene uncertain. This CDR3 has 12 amino acids. Per germline, CDR1 SNHLY and CDR2 FYNNEI. Trimming left V 3 bases short and J 6 bases short, with 5 bases between. CDR3 nucleotide sequence: TGTGCCAGCAGTGAGATGTCCGGGGAGCTGTTTTTT. Amino acid sequence: CASSEMSGELFF. Full variable domain (outside the CDR3, taken from reference TRBV2 and TRBJ2-2): EPEVTQTPSHQVTQMGQEVILRCVPISNHLYFYWYRQILGQKVEFLVSFYNNEISEKSEIFDDQFSVERPDGSNFTLKIRSTKLEDSAMYFCASSEMSGELFFGEGSRLTVL.

The V call is TRBV19, the J call TRBJ2-7; 10 bases fit TRBD2. This CDR3 spans 15 amino acids. V lost 4 bases to trimming and J lost 2 bases; unmatched junction nucleotides: 5. The germline V gene encodes CDR1 LNHDA and CDR2 SQIVND (reference sequence). For the CDR3, the DNA is TGTGCCAGTAGTACCTCTAGCGGGAGAGCCTACGAGCAGTACTTC. Translated: CASSTSSGRAYEQYF.

V and J are TRBV19 and TRBJ1-1; 7 positions agree with TRBD1. In germline, CDR1 is LNHDA, CDR2 SQIVND (reference sequence). The CDR3 totals 14 residues. Trimming removed 8 bases from V and 0 bases from J; junction bases left unmatched: 6. The CDR3 protein is CASESTGVNTEAFF. In DNA form, the CDR3 reads TGTGCCAGTGAATCAACAGGGGTGAACACTGAAGCTTTCTTT.

J is TRBJ2-2 and V is TRBV10-3; D gene unclear. V lost 6 bases and J lost 1, with 9 bases in between. The CDR3 spans 14 residues. Germline V gene sequence: CDR1 ENHRY, CDR2 SYGVKD. CDR3 coding DNA: TGTGCCATCAGGGCCGGATTGAACACCGGGGAGCTGTTTTTT. This gives the protein CAIRAGLNTGELFF.

This clone has a handful of counts. The chain recombines TRBV11-2 with TRBJ2-3; D ambiguous. The CDR3 sequence is 14 residues long. The germline V and J ends were trimmed by 0 bases and 2 bases, with 6 bases remaining between them. Germline-derived CDR1 and CDR2 are SGHAT and FQNNGV. The CDR3 sequence: CASSLEVNTDTQYF. Here the CDR3 DNA reads TGTGCCAGCAGCTTAGAAGTGAACACAGATACGCAGTATTTT.

This rearrangement joins TRBV11-2 to TRBJ1-2, with 8 bases matching TRBD1. There are 13 residues in the CDR3. J gave up 6 bases and V 7 bases, and 7 bases lay outside the gene matches. Germline assignment: CDR1 SGHAT and CDR2 FQNNGV. The CDR3 coding sequence is TGTGCCAGCACCCGGATCAGGGGGCATGGCTACACCTTC. Translated, it gives CASTRIRGHGYTF. Drawing the rest from reference TRBV11-2 and TRBJ1-2, the complete variable domain is EAGVAQSPRYKIIEKRQSVAFWCNPISGHATLYWYQQILGQGPKLLIQFQNNGVVDDSQLPKDRFSAERLKGVDSTLKIQPAKLEDSAVYLCASTRIRGHGYTFGSGTRLTVV.

The chain uses TRBV5-4 and TRBJ1-2, with 9 bases that match TRBD1. The CDR3 has 14 amino acids. V was clipped by 2 bases and J by 4 bases; unmatched bases: 3. Germline CDR1 is SGHNT and CDR2 is YYREEE (reference sequence). The CDR3 nucleotides are TGTGCCAGCAGCTTACAGGGGGCAGGCTATGGCTACACCTTC. Amino acids: CASSLQGAGYGYTF.

The genes are TRBV6-6 and TRBJ1-3; D is unresolved. The CDR3 extends over 14 amino acids. V shed 9 bases and J shed 0 bases, with 12 bases lying between them. Germline V gives CDR1 MNHNY, CDR2 SVGAGI (reference sequence). In DNA, the CDR3 is TGTGCCAGTATAGGATATTCCTCTGGAAACACCATATATTTT. It is translated as CASIGYSSGNTIYF.

The chain couples TRBV4-1 to TRBJ2-3; 10 nucleotides match TRBD2. Trimming at V came to 2 bases and at J to 1 base, leaving 6 bases not matched to a gene. Germline V CDR1 and CDR2: MGHRA, YSYEKL. The CDR3 extends over 17 amino acids. The CDR3 here is CASSQNWGTSGTDTQYF. CDR3 bases: TGCGCCAGCAGCCAAAATTGGGGGACTAGCGGCACAGATACGCAGTATTTT.